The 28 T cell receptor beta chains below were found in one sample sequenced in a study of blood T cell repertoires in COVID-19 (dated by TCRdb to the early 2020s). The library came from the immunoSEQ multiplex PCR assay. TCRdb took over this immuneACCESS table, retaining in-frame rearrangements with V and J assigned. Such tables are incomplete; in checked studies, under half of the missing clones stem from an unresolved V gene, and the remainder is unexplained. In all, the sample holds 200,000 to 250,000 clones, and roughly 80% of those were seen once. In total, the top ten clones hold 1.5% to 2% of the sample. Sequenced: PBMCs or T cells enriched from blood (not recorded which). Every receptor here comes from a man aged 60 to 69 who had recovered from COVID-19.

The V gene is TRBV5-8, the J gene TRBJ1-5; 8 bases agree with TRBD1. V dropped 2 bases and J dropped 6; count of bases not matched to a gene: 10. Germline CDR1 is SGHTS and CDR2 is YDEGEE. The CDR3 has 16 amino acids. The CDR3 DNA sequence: TGTGCCAGCAGCTTACTCAGGGGGCAGGGGGGTCAGCCCCAGCATTTT. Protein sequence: CASSLLRGQGGQPQHF.

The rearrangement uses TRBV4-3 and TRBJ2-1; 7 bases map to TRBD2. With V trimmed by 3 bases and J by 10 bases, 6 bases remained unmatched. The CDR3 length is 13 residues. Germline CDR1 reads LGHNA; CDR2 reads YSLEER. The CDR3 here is CASSHHGGLEQFF. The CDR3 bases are TGCGCCAGCAGCCACCACGGGGGGTTGGAGCAGTTCTTC.

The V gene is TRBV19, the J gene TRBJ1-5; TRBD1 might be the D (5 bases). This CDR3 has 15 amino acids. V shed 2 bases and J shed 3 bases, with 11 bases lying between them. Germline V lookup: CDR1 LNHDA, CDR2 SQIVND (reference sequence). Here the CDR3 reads CASSIQQVDNQPQHF. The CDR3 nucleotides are TGTGCCAGTAGTATACAACAGGTCGACAATCAGCCCCAGCATTTT.

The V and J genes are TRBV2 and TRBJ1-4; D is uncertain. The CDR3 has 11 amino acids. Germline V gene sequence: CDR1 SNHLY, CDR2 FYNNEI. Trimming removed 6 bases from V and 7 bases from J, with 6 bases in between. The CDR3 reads CASSTVEKLFF. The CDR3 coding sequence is TGTGCCAGCAGCACAGTTGAAAAACTGTTTTTT.

DNA for the CDR3: TGTGCCAGCAGCGAGAGACTAGTCTACGAGCAGTACTTC. The encoded protein is CASSERLVYEQYF. The genes are TRBV7-9 and TRBJ2-7; D possibly corresponds to TRBD2 (6 bases). Trimming took off 5 bases at V and 3 bases at J, with 11 bases between the two ends. This CDR3 spans 13 amino acids. CDR1 SEHNR and CDR2 FQNEAQ come from the germline V gene (reference sequence). Variable domain in full (rest from reference TRBV7-9 and TRBJ2-7): DTGVSQNPRHKITKRGQNVTFRCDPISEHNRLYWYRQTLGQGPEFLTYFQNEAQLEKSRLLSDRFSAERPKGSFSTLEIQRTEQGDSAMYLCASSERLVYEQYFGPGTRLTVT.

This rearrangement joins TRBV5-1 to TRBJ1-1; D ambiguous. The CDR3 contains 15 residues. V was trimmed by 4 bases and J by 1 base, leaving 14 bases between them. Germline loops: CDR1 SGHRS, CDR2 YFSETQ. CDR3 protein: CASSLPNAGNTEAFF. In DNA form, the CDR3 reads TGCGCCAGCAGCCTTCCGAACGCGGGGAACACTGAAGCTTTCTTT.

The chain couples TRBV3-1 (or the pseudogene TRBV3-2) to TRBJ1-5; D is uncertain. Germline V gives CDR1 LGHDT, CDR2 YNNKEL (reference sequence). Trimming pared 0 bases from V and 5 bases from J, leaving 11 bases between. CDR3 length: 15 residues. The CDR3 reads CASSQDLGPHQPQHF. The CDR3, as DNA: TGTGCCAGCAGCCAAGATCTGGGCCCCCATCAGCCCCAGCATTTT.

CDR3 DNA sequence: TGTGCCAGCAGCCAAGAACCGACAGGGTGGGAGTTCGGAAATGAGCAGTTCTTC. It translates to CASSQEPTGWEFGNEQFF. This chain links TRBV3-1 (or the pseudogene TRBV3-2) with TRBJ2-1; 7 nucleotides line up with TRBD1. The V and J ends lost 0 bases and 7 bases, in that order; junction bases with no gene match: 15. The CDR3 extends over 18 amino acids. Germline lookup yields CDR1 LGHDT and CDR2 YNNKEL (reference sequence).

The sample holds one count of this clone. The CDR3 here is CASSQDPSGGAYNEQFF. CDR3 nucleotides: TGCGCCAGCAGCCAAGATCCCAGCGGGGGAGCATACAATGAGCAGTTCTTC. The V and J genes are TRBV4-3 and TRBJ2-1; 8 bases are a match to TRBD2. Germline V gives CDR1 LGHNA, CDR2 YSLEER. V was clipped by 0 bases and J by 4 bases; unmatched bases: 8. This CDR3 spans 17 amino acids.

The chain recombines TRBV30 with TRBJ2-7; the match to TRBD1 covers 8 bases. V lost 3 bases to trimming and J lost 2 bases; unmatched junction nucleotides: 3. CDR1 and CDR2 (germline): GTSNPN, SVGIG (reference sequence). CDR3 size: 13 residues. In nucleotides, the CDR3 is TGTGCCTGGAGCAAGGGACAGGCCTACGAGCAGTACTTC. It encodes CAWSKGQAYEQYF.

CDR3 loop: CASSVGRGGEESSYNEQFF. CDR3 nucleotide sequence: TGTGCCAGCAGCGTAGGAAGGGGGGGGGAGGAAAGCTCCTACAATGAGCAGTTCTTC. The chain joins TRBV9 to TRBJ2-1, with a tentative D call TRBD2 (7 bases). Germline loops: CDR1 SGDLS, CDR2 YYNGEE. The CDR3 runs to 19 residues. Trimming left V 0 bases short and J 0 bases short, with 19 bases between.

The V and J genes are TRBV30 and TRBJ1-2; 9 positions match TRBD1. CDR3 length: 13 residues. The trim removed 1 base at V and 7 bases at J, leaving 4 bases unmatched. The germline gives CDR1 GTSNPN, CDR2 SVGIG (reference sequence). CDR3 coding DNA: TGTGCCTGGAGTGCCGGGACAGGGTTTGGCTACACCTTC. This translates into CAWSAGTGFGYTF.

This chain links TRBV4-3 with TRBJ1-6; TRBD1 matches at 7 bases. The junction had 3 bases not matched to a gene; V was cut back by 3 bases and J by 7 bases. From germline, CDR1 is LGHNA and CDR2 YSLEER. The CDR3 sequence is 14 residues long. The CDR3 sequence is CASSHRGINSPLHF. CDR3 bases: TGCGCCAGCAGCCACAGGGGGATAAATTCACCCCTCCACTTT.

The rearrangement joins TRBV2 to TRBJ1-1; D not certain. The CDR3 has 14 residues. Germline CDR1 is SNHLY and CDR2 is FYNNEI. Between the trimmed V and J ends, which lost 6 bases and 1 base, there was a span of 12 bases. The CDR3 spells CASSLLSSNTEAFF. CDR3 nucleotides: TGTGCCAGCAGCCTTCTTAGTTCGAACACTGAAGCTTTCTTT.

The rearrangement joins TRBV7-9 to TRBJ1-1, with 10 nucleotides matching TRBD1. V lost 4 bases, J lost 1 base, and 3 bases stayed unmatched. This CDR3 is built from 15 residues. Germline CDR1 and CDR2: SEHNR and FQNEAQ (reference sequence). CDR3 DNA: TGTGCCAGCAGCTGGGGGGACAGGGGGAACACTGAAGCTTTCTTT. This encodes CASSWGDRGNTEAFF.

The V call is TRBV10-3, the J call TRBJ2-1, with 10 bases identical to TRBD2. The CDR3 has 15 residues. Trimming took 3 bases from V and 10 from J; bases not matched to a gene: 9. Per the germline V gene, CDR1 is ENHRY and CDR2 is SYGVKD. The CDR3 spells CAISDQSGGATEQFF. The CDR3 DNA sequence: TGTGCCATCAGTGATCAAAGCGGGGGGGCCACCGAGCAGTTCTTC.

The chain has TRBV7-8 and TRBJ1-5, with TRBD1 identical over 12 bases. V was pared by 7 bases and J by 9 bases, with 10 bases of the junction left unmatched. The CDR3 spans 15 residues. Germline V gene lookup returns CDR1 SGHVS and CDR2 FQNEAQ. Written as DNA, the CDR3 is TGTGCCAGCAACCTAGGGACAGGGGGCCAGGGGCCCCAGCATTTT. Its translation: CASNLGTGGQGPQHF. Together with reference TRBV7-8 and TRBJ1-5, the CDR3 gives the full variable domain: GAGVSQSPRYKVAKRGQDVALRCDPISGHVSLFWYQQALGQGPEFLTYFQNEAQLDKSGLPSDRFFAERPEGSVSTLKIQRTQQEDSAVYLCASNLGTGGQGPQHFGDGTRLSIL.

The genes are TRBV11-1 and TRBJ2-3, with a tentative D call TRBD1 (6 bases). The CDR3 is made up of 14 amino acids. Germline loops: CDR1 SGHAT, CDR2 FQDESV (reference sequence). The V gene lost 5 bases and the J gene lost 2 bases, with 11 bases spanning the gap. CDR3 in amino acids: CASSPRDTTDTQYF. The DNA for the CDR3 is TGTGCCAGCAGCCCCCGGGACACCACAGATACGCAGTATTTT.

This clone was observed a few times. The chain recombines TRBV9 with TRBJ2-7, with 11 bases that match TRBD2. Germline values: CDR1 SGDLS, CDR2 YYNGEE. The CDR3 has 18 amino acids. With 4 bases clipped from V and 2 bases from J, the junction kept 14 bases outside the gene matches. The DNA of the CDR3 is TGTGCCAGCAGCCCCACGATGCGGGCTAGCGGGGGGCCCTACGAGCAGTACTTC. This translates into CASSPTMRASGGPYEQYF.

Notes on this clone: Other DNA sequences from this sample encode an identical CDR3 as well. The DNA of the CDR3 is TGTGCCAGCAGACGGACAGAACAAGAGACCCAGTACTTC. This sequence encodes CASRRTEQETQYF. The chain couples TRBV6-5 to TRBJ2-5, with TRBD1 as a possible D gene (6 bases). Per the germline V gene, CDR1 is MNHEY and CDR2 is SVGAGI. Trimming cost V 6 bases and J 2 bases, with 10 bases left between them. The CDR3 has 13 amino acids.

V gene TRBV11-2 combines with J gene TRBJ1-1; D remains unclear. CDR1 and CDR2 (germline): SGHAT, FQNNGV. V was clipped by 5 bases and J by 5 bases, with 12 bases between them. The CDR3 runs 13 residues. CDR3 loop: CASSLETRTEAFF. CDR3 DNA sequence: TGTGCCAGCAGCCTCGAAACGCGGACTGAAGCTTTCTTT. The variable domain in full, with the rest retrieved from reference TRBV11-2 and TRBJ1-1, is EAGVAQSPRYKIIEKRQSVAFWCNPISGHATLYWYQQILGQGPKLLIQFQNNGVVDDSQLPKDRFSAERLKGVDSTLKIQPAKLEDSAVYLCASSLETRTEAFFGQGTRLTVV.

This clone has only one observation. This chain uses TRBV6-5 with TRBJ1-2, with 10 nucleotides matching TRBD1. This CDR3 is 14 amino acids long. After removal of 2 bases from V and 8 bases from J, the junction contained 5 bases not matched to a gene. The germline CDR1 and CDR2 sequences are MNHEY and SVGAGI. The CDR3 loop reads CASSYRQGAFGYTF. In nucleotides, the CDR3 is TGTGCCAGCAGTTACAGACAGGGGGCCTTCGGCTACACCTTC.

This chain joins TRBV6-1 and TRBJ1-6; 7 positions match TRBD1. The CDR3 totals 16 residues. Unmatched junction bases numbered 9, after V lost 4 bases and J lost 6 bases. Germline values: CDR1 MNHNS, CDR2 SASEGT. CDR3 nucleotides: TGTGCCAGCAGTGCGCCTCACGGGACAGTTAATTCACCCCTCCACTTT. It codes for CASSAPHGTVNSPLHF.

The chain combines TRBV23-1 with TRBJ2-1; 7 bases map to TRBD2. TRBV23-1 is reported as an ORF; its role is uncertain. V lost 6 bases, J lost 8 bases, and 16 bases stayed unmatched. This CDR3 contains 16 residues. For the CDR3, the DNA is TGCGCCAGCAGATCGGCAATTAGCGGGCCGAGGGATGAGCAGTTCTTC. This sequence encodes CASRSAISGPRDEQFF.

The CDR3 DNA reads as TGTGCCAGCTCAGTGGACAGAGACTCCTACGAGCAGTACTTC. It specifies CASSVDRDSYEQYF. V gene TRBV18 combines with J gene TRBJ2-7, with a possible D match to TRBD1 (6 bases). The germline V and J ends were trimmed by 5 bases and 0 bases, with 11 bases remaining between them. The CDR3 contains 14 residues. In germline, CDR1 is KGHSH, CDR2 LQKENI.

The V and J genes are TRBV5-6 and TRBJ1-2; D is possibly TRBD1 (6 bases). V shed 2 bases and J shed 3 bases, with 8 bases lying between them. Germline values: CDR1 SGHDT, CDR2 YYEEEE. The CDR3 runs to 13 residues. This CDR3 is CASSLGGDYGYTF. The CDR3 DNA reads TGTGCCAGCAGCTTAGGGGGAGACTATGGCTACACCTTC.

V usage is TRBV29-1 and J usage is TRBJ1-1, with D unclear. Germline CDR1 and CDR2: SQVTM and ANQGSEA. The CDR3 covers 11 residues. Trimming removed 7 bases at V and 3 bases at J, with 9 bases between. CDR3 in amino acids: CSDNSDTEAFF. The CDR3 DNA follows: TGCAGCGATAACTCCGACACTGAAGCTTTCTTT.

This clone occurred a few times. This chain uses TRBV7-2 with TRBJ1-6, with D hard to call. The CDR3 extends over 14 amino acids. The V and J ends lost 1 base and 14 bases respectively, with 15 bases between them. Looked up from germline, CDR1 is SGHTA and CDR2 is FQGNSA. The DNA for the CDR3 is TGTGCCAGCAGCTTAGTCCCCTCGGTAGAGGCCCTCCACTTT. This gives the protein CASSLVPSVEALHF.